This T cell receptor (beta chain) was obtained from a study of T cell responses to AZD1222 COVID-19 vaccine. Study-wide results and limits: Among AZD1222 vaccinees, only six were seropositive at baseline. Targets within unmutated variant regions were reportedly found for nearly half of spike-specific TCRs. Spike-wide coverage was observed for vaccine-associated CD4 TCRs, with dominant responses at 160-218 and 743-854. Sampled repertoires all dated from after the peak T cell response.

The germline V and J ends were trimmed by 4 bases and 8 bases, with 15 bases remaining between them. The CDR3 covers 14 residues. Per the germline V gene, CDR1 is LGHDT and CDR2 is YNNKEL (reference sequence). Turning to this clone: Its target is not known.

Sequencing was performed with immunoSEQ multiplex PCR; in TCRdb, only in-frame clones are kept and a portion is missing. In the table there are over 85,000 clones, 85% to 95% of which are singletons. Sequencing was performed on peripheral blood, taken on day 0 of AZD1222 vaccination. The chain combines TRBV3-1 (or the pseudogene TRBV3-2) with TRBJ2-4; D might be TRBD1 (5 bases). The origin of this receptor is an adult in good health. The CDR3 DNA is TGTGCCAGCAGCCTTGGACCAGTCAGGGACATTCAGTACTTC. Its protein is CASSLGPVRDIQYF.